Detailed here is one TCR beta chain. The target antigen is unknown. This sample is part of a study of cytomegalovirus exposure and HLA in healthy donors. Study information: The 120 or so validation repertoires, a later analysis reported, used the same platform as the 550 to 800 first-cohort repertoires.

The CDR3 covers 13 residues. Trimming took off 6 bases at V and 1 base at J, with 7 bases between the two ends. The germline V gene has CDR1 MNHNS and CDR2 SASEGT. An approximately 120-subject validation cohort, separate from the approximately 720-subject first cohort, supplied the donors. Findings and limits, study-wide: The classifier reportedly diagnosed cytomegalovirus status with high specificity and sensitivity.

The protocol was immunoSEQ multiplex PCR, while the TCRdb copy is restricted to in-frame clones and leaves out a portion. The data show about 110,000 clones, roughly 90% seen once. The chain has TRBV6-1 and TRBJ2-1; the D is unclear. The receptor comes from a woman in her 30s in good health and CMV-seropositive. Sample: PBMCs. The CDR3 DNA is TGTGCCAGCAGGGCAGTATCCTACAATGAGCAGTTCTTC. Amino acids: CASRAVSYNEQFF.